This T cell receptor beta chain was captured by sequencing in a study of blood T cell repertoires in COVID-19. The table lists this clone with a few counts. All recovered Cohort 3 donors got two negative PCRs, got clearance, or saw symptom resolution. CDR3 size: 18 residues. In the original analysis: Amplifying reference gene primers gave estimates of nucleated cell counts. Clones were read by immunoSEQ multiplex PCR, and TCRdb kept only the in-frame ones, dropping some. That table furnishes V, J and clone size, whereas the DNA furnished D and trimming. Of under 300,000 clones listed, 80% to 90% are singletons.

V and J are TRBV21-1 and TRBJ1-4; TRBD1, as called in the table, went unchecked against the DNA. TRBV21-1 is flagged as a pseudogene. The source is a woman aged 45-65 years who had recovered from COVID-19. Sequenced input: PBMCs or T cells enriched from blood (not recorded which). CDR3 residues: CASSKGDRRGLGDEKLFF. DNA for the CDR3: TGTGCCAGCAGCAAAGGGGACAGGCGAGGGTTGGGAGATGAAAAACTGTTTTTT.